The subject of this entry is one T cell receptor (beta chain). What it recognizes is unknown. CDR3 length equals 17 residues. CDR1 is LNHDA and CDR2 is SQIVND in the germline V gene (reference sequence). Deletions cut 2 bases from V and 2 bases from J, with 19 bases between. Specified time point: week 11, during vaccination. Vaccinated patients received 300 ug of mutant IDH1 20-mer peptide per dose, with topical imiquimod. TCRdb's copy holds only in-frame clones and misses some; the assay was immunoSEQ multiplex PCR. The sample lists fewer than 30,000 clones, roughly 80% occurring once. This record comes from a study of a mutant IDH1 vaccine in newly diagnosed glioma. In the study overall: Onset of vaccination occurred 4-6 weeks following radiotherapy alone, or with temozolomide cycles. Study-level points and caveats: Among all patients, vaccine-induced immune responses occurred in roughly 95%.

Sequencing was performed on PBMCs, taken from a glioma patient whose treatment included an IDH1 peptide vaccine. The clonotype was recovered from a woman in her late teens or twenties with glioma. The rearrangement links TRBV19 to TRBJ2-7; D is perhaps TRBD1 (6 bases). Written as DNA, the CDR3 is TGTGCCAGTAGTATATCCTCTGGGTCCACAGGGCCCTACGAGCAGTACTTC. This gives the protein CASSISSGSTGPYEQYF.